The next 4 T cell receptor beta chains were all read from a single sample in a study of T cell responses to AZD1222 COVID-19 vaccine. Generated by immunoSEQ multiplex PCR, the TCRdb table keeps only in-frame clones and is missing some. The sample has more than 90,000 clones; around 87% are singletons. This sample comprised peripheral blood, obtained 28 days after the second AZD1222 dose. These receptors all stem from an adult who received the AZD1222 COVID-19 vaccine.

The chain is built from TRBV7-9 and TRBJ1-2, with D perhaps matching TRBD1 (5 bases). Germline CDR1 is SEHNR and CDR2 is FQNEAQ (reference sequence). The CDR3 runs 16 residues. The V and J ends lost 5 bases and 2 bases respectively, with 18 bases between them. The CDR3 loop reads CASSRTRGRKNYGYTF. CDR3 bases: TGTGCCAGCAGCCGAACGAGGGGACGGAAAAACTATGGCTACACCTTC. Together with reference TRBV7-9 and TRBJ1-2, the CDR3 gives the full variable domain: DTGVSQNPRHKITKRGQNVTFRCDPISEHNRLYWYRQTLGQGPEFLTYFQNEAQLEKSRLLSDRFSAERPKGSFSTLEIQRTEQGDSAMYLCASSRTRGRKNYGYTFGSGTRLTVV.

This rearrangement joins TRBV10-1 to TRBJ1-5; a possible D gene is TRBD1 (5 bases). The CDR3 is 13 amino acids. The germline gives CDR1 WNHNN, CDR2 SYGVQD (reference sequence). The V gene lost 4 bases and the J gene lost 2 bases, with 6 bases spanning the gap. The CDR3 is CASSGGGNQPQHF. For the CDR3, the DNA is TGCGCCAGCAGTGGAGGGGGCAATCAGCCCCAGCATTTT.

Here the CDR3 reads CASSTRGQPYGYTF. The CDR3 region has the DNA TGTGCCAGCAGCACACGAGGACAGCCCTATGGCTACACCTTC. The chain links TRBV5-4 to TRBJ1-2; tentatively, D is TRBD1 (6 bases). The V gene lost 4 bases and the J gene lost 4 bases, with 14 bases spanning the gap. CDR3 size: 14 residues. Germline CDR1 reads SGHNT; CDR2 reads YYREEE (reference sequence).

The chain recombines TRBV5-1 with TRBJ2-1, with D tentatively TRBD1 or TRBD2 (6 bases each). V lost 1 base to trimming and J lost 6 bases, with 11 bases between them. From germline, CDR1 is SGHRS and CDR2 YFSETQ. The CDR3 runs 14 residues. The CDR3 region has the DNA TGCGCCAGCAGCTTGCTAGGGGGGATCAATGAGCAGTTCTTC. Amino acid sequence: CASSLLGGINEQFF.